This entry is about one TCR beta chain. This sample was included in a study of T-cell memory formation after mild COVID-19. Study details: Largely, the TCR clusters proved donor specific.

V was cut by 3 bases and J by 3 bases, with 9 bases left in between. Looked up from germline, CDR1 is SGHVS and CDR2 is FNYEAQ. There are 13 residues in the CDR3. One entry per CDR3 protein, called by TCRdb with MiXCR from the 5' RACE reads. This sample has hundreds of thousands of distinct CDR3 sequences, with 20% to 25% found just once. This rearrangement joins TRBV7-6 to TRBJ2-7; a weak D match, TRBD2 (6 bases). The TCR sequence derives from an adult woman who had mild COVID-19 (a few samples of this study predate the infection). Cell type and time point are not known. Sequenced sample: PBMCs or a T cell subset sorted from them (not recorded which). CDR3 nucleotides: TGTGCCAGCAGCTTTGGGGAGGACTACGAGCAGTACTTC. Protein product: CASSFGEDYEQYF.